The 7 T cell receptor beta chains presented below share a single source sample, sequenced in a study of identical twins (dated by TCRdb to the mid-2010s). The protocol used for the library was 5' RACE. These reads were obtained on an Illumina HiSeq 2000. The public reads were quality trimmed at Q25 with fastp and then assembled into clones with MiXCR by TCRdb, keeping productive beta chains. Every distinct CDR3 protein forms one entry, paired with its most common genes and DNA. This sample comprises under 1 million distinct CDR3 sequences, around 12% of them detected only once. Around 1.6% of the sample lies in the top ten. In addition, the sample was reused for a study of yellow fever vaccine responses in identical twins.

Sample: PBMCs. These receptors originate from a woman between 18 and 29 years old in good health.

This clonotype has only a few counts. This chain uses TRBV20-1 with TRBJ2-1; tentatively, D is TRBD2 (6 bases). The CDR3 is made up of 12 amino acids. Germline V CDR1 and CDR2: DFQATT, SNEGSKA (reference sequence). V lost 8 bases and J lost 6, with 14 bases in between. The CDR3 reads CSCTLASNEQFF. CDR3 nucleotides: TGCAGTTGTACCCTAGCGTCCAATGAGCAGTTCTTC.

The V call is TRBV29-1, the J call TRBJ2-7; D uncertain. The germline CDR1 and CDR2 sequences are SQVTM and ANQGSEA. The CDR3 is 15 residues long. V dropped 0 bases and J dropped 0 bases, with 12 bases sitting between them. CDR3 sequence: CSVEEVNRNSYEQYF. The CDR3 DNA sequence: TGCAGCGTTGAAGAGGTCAACAGAAACTCCTACGAGCAGTACTTC.

The rearrangement joins TRBV4-1 to TRBJ2-1; 13 nucleotides line up with TRBD2. The germline V gene has CDR1 MGHRA and CDR2 YSYEKL. Germline trimming cut 3 bases from V and 5 bases from J; bases unmatched to any gene: 1. This CDR3 has 15 residues. In nucleotides, the CDR3 is TGCGCCAGCAGCCACGGACTAGCGGGAGACAATGAGCAGTTCTTC. Translating gives CASSHGLAGDNEQFF.

The V gene is TRBV13, the J gene TRBJ2-7; D may be TRBD1 or TRBD2 (5 bases each). The CDR3 is made up of 12 amino acids. Germline V CDR1 and CDR2: PRHDT, FYEKMQ (reference sequence). Trimming pared 0 bases from V and 6 bases from J, leaving 6 bases between. The CDR3 protein is CASSLGGTEQYF. The CDR3 bases are TGTGCCAGCAGCTTAGGAGGGACCGAGCAGTACTTC.

V and J are TRBV25-1 and TRBJ2-4; D unclear. The germline CDR1 and CDR2 sequences are MGHDK and SYGVNS. This CDR3 spans 15 amino acids. Trimming removed 3 bases at V and 1 base at J, with 10 bases between. The CDR3 DNA reads TGTGCCAGCAGTGATTTGGCCGGGGCCAAAAACATTCAGTACTTC. Protein product: CASSDLAGAKNIQYF.

There are a few counts of this clonotype. The chain is built from TRBV4-2 and TRBJ2-3; 12 bases agree with TRBD2. Losses at the gene ends were 1 base for V and 0 bases for J; bases not matched to a gene: 5. From germline, CDR1 is LGHNA and CDR2 YNFKEQ. CDR3 length equals 18 residues. Here the CDR3 reads CASSQGASGGGSTDTQYF. As DNA, the CDR3 is TGTGCCAGCAGCCAAGGGGCTAGCGGGGGGGGTAGCACAGATACGCAGTATTTT.

The V call is TRBV6-5, the J call TRBJ1-1, with D perhaps TRBD1 (5 bases). This CDR3 region has 15 residues. Per germline, CDR1 MNHEY and CDR2 SVGAGI. V was clipped by 2 bases and J by 7 bases, with 17 bases between them. CDR3 region: CASSYGALQGSEAFF. The CDR3 bases are TGTGCCAGCAGTTACGGGGCACTGCAGGGAAGTGAAGCTTTCTTT.